These 32 T cell receptor beta chains share one sample of origin, sequenced in a study of cytomegalovirus exposure and HLA in healthy donors (dated by TCRdb to about 2017). Library construction relied on the immunoSEQ multiplex PCR assay. For the multiplex PCR, a mixture combining 60 forward primers for TCR Vbeta segments and 13 reverse primers for TCR Jbeta segments was used. In its TCRdb copy, this immuneACCESS table keeps in-frame sequences only and misses some clones. Where compared with another copy, unresolved V genes explain less than half of these, and the others have no known cause. The sample records 150,000 to 200,000 clones, roughly 79% of which are singletons. Roughly 6% of the sample is taken by the ten largest. The sample taken for sequencing was PBMCs. Receptor source: a man aged 35 to 55 in good health and CMV-seropositive.

This clone was observed a few times. The CDR3 protein is CASSPQGAEAFF. Written as DNA, the CDR3 is TGCGCCAGCAGCCCGCAGGGGGCTGAAGCTTTCTTT. V gene TRBV5-1 combines with J gene TRBJ1-1, with 7 bases lining up with TRBD1. Germline V gene lookup returns CDR1 SGHRS and CDR2 YFSETQ. The CDR3 loop spans 12 amino acids. The junction had 3 bases not matched to a gene; V was cut back by 4 bases and J by 6 bases.

The chain employs TRBV9 and TRBJ2-3, with a tentative D call TRBD2 (6 bases). Trimming took off 4 bases at V and 2 bases at J, with 14 bases between the two ends. Germline loops: CDR1 SGDLS, CDR2 YYNGEE. The CDR3 length is 15 residues. The CDR3 DNA reads as TGTGCCAGCAGCCCCCGGGGAGGTGACACAGATACGCAGTATTTT. It codes for CASSPRGGDTDTQYF.

The rearrangement links TRBV21-1 to TRBJ2-5; TRBD2 is taken as the D call from the table, unchecked against the DNA. TRBV21-1 is assigned pseudogene status. The CDR3 is 14 residues long. CDR3 residues: CASSTEKEELEQYF. In DNA form, the CDR3 reads TGTGCCAGCAGCACGGAGAAGGAAGAGTTGGAGCAGTACTTC.

CDR3 nucleotide sequence: TGTGCCAGCAGCTTACAAACTACTAGCGGATTTGACGAGCAGTACTTC. Translated, it gives CASSLQTTSGFDEQYF. V and J are TRBV7-2 and TRBJ2-7; 8 bases line up with TRBD2. The CDR3 spans 16 residues. CDR1 is SGHTA and CDR2 is FQGNSA in the germline V gene. Trimming took 2 bases from V and 5 from J; bases not matched to a gene: 11.

The genes are TRBV10-2 and TRBJ1-1; D ambiguous. The CDR3 consists of 13 residues. Germline V CDR1 and CDR2: WSHSY, SAAADI. With 6 bases removed from V and 3 bases from J, the gap between germline ends came to 11 bases. As DNA, the CDR3 is TGCGCCAGCAGCATGGAGGGATACACTGAAGCTTTCTTT. The encoded protein is CASSMEGYTEAFF.

This chain uses TRBV19 with TRBJ1-2, with D tentatively TRBD1 (5 bases). CDR3 length: 15 residues. The germline V and J ends were trimmed by 1 base and 4 bases, with 13 bases remaining between them. Germline loops: CDR1 LNHDA, CDR2 SQIVND (reference sequence). DNA of the CDR3: TGTGCCAGTAGTATAGGCTGGGGGGGGTCCTATGGCTACACCTTC. This sequence encodes CASSIGWGGSYGYTF.

The chain couples TRBV9 to TRBJ1-2; 12 bases are shared with TRBD1. Germline V gives CDR1 SGDLS, CDR2 YYNGEE. Trimming at V came to 4 bases and at J to 6 bases, leaving 10 bases not matched to a gene. The CDR3 contains 16 residues. CDR3 bases: TGTGCCAGCAGCACAACCGGGACAGGGGGCGGTGATGGCTACACCTTC. This codes for CASSTTGTGGGDGYTF.

The chain is built from TRBV6-6 and TRBJ1-1; D call uncertain. The V gene lost 7 bases and the J gene lost 10 bases, with 19 bases spanning the gap. The germline V gene encodes CDR1 MNHNY and CDR2 SVGAGI (reference sequence). This CDR3 has 13 amino acids. The CDR3 here is CASTVEGLGTAFF. Here the CDR3 DNA reads TGTGCCAGCACCGTCGAGGGTCTGGGTACAGCTTTCTTT.

The chain joins TRBV5-1 to TRBJ1-3, with a tentative D call TRBD1 (5 bases). The CDR3 is 14 residues long. Trimming removed 2 bases at V and 0 bases at J, with 6 bases between. Germline V gene sequence: CDR1 SGHRS, CDR2 YFSETQ. The chain's CDR3 is CASSFTGSGNTIYF. CDR3 coding DNA: TGCGCCAGCAGCTTCACAGGCTCTGGAAACACCATATATTTT.

V gene TRBV15 combines with J gene TRBJ2-3; D remains ambiguous. The V end lost 2 bases, the J end lost 6 bases, and 6 bases lay between the germline ends. The CDR3 is 12 residues long. Germline lookup yields CDR1 LNHNV and CDR2 YYDKDF (reference sequence). CDR3 sequence (DNA): TGTGCCACCAGCAGACTCGAGGATACGCAGTATTTT. This encodes CATSRLEDTQYF.

This chain uses TRBV9 with TRBJ2-7, with 9 nucleotides matching TRBD2. This CDR3 spans 15 amino acids. V was pared by 1 base and J by 6 bases, with 8 bases of the junction left unmatched. The germline CDR1 and CDR2 sequences are SGDLS and YYNGEE. The CDR3: CASSVTGASGTEQYF. In DNA form, the CDR3 reads TGTGCCAGCAGCGTAACTGGGGCTAGCGGGACCGAGCAGTACTTC.

This clone was counted a single time. V is TRBV6-1 and J is TRBJ2-5; maybe TRBD1 (6 bases). The CDR3 consists of 16 residues. Trimming removed 4 bases from V and 5 bases from J, with 20 bases in between. Germline CDR1 is MNHNS and CDR2 is SASEGT. The CDR3 sequence is CASSGGNTGKMETQYF. The CDR3 region has the DNA TGTGCCAGCAGTGGAGGGAACACAGGGAAGATGGAGACCCAGTACTTC.

This clone turned up a few times. This chain connects TRBV28 to TRBJ2-7; TRBD2 aligns across 7 bases. With 5 bases clipped from V and 3 bases from J, the junction kept 7 bases outside the gene matches. The CDR3 runs 14 residues. Germline V CDR1 and CDR2: MDHEN, SYDVKM. CDR3 in amino acids: CASSHVTGGYEQYF. Here the CDR3 DNA reads TGTGCCAGCAGTCACGTCACGGGGGGCTACGAGCAGTACTTC.

A word on this clone: This same CDR3 is encoded by further DNA sequences in the sample. V gene TRBV2 combines with J gene TRBJ2-3; D gene ambiguous. Germline V gives CDR1 SNHLY, CDR2 FYNNEI. V lost 4 bases and J 3 bases, leaving 5 bases between the germline ends. The CDR3 has 12 residues. The CDR3 DNA sequence: TGTGCCAGCAGTGTGAGTACAGATACGCAGTATTTT. Its protein product is CASSVSTDTQYF.

The V gene is TRBV28, the J gene TRBJ2-2; TRBD1 agrees at 9 bases. The V gene's germline CDR1 is MDHEN and CDR2 SYDVKM. V lost 4 bases and J lost 0; bases outside the gene matches: 6. This CDR3 comprises 17 residues. CDR3 protein: CASSYSYRGPNTGELFF. The DNA for the CDR3 is TGTGCCAGCAGTTACTCCTACAGGGGGCCGAACACCGGGGAGCTGTTTTTT.

This clone was detected once. In nucleotides, the CDR3 is TGCGCCAGCAGCGCCGGGACATTGAACACTGAAGCTTTCTTT. Residues: CASSAGTLNTEAFF. V and J are TRBV5-1 and TRBJ1-1, with D maybe TRBD1 (6 bases). V lost 4 bases and J 0 bases, leaving 10 bases between the germline ends. In germline, CDR1 is SGHRS, CDR2 YFSETQ. CDR3 size: 14 residues. Together with reference TRBV5-1 and TRBJ1-1, the CDR3 gives the full variable domain: KAGVTQTPRYLIKTRGQQVTLSCSPISGHRSVSWYQQTPGQGLQFLFEYFSETQRNKGNFPGRFSGRQFSNSRSEMNVSTLELGDSALYLCASSAGTLNTEAFFGQGTRLTVV.

The chain links TRBV7-3 to TRBJ2-7; 7 bases align to TRBD2. With 4 bases clipped from V and 0 bases from J, the junction kept 6 bases outside the gene matches. This CDR3 spans 15 amino acids. The germline CDR1 and CDR2 sequences are SGHTA and FQGTGA. The CDR3: CASSSVAGPSYEQYF. CDR3 sequence (DNA): TGTGCCAGCAGCTCCGTAGCGGGCCCCTCCTACGAGCAGTACTTC.

The chain uses TRBV7-2 and TRBJ2-7; 10 nucleotides align to TRBD2. V shed 0 bases and J 6 bases; nucleotides not matched to a gene: 2. The CDR3 extends over 14 amino acids. The germline gives CDR1 SGHTA, CDR2 FQGNSA. CDR3 sequence reads: CASSLAGTSVEQYF. CDR3 sequence (DNA): TGTGCCAGCAGCTTAGCCGGGACTAGCGTCGAGCAGTACTTC.

The J gene is TRBJ2-6, the V gene TRBV7-9, with TRBD2 matching over 10 bases. Germline V lookup: CDR1 SEHNR, CDR2 FQNEAQ (reference sequence). V was clipped by 5 bases and J by 0 bases; unmatched bases: 7. CDR3 length: 18 amino acids. The CDR3: CASSTGLARHSGANVLTF. As DNA, the CDR3 is TGTGCCAGCAGCACGGGACTAGCGCGGCACTCTGGGGCCAACGTCCTGACTTTC.

This rearrangement joins TRBV5-1 to TRBJ2-7; TRBD1 aligns across 10 bases. The CDR3 has 14 residues. Unmatched junction bases numbered 6, after V lost 4 bases and J lost 5 bases. Looked up from germline, CDR1 is SGHRS and CDR2 is YFSETQ. The CDR3 here is CASSPGDRGDEQYF. As DNA, the CDR3 is TGCGCCAGCAGCCCGGGGGACAGGGGTGACGAGCAGTACTTC.

The J gene is TRBJ1-1, the V gene TRBV5-1, with 8 bases fitting TRBD1. This CDR3 region has 13 residues. Germline assignment: CDR1 SGHRS and CDR2 YFSETQ. Losses at the gene ends were 4 bases for V and 4 bases for J; bases not matched to a gene: 3. The CDR3 region is CASSPQGATEAFF. CDR3 in DNA: TGCGCCAGCAGCCCGCAGGGGGCCACTGAAGCTTTCTTT.

This clone was counted between two and nine times. V and J are TRBV6-6 and TRBJ1-5; D is ambiguous. The germline CDR1 and CDR2 sequences are MNHNY and SVGAGI (reference sequence). This CDR3 is 15 amino acids long. V lost 3 bases and J 5 bases, leaving 14 bases between the germline ends. CDR3 sequence (DNA): TGTGCCAGCAGTTATAGAGGAGATCGGGATCAGCCCCAGCATTTT. Amino acid sequence: CASSYRGDRDQPQHF.

This chain uses TRBV5-3 with TRBJ1-5, with D unresolved. Being an ORF, TRBV5-3 has a function that is uncertain. The CDR3 runs to 17 residues. The V gene lost 0 bases and the J gene lost 0 bases, with 13 bases spanning the gap. CDR3 loop: CARSLAPCGSSNQPQHF. The CDR3 DNA is TGTGCCAGAAGCTTGGCCCCGTGCGGGTCTAGCAATCAGCCCCAGCATTTT.

The V gene is TRBV28, the J gene TRBJ2-3; 13 nucleotides line up with TRBD2. The ends lost 3 bases at V and 0 bases at J; junction bases unmatched: 9. The germline V gene encodes CDR1 MDHEN and CDR2 SYDVKM. The CDR3 extends over 19 amino acids. The CDR3 sequence: CASSFPGTSGKSSTDTQYF. The CDR3 region has the DNA TGTGCCAGCAGTTTCCCCGGGACTAGCGGGAAATCTAGCACAGATACGCAGTATTTT.

The CDR3 is CASSNGLAANEQFF. CDR3 nucleotides: TGTGCCAGTAGTAACGGACTAGCGGCCAATGAGCAGTTCTTC. The chain recombines TRBV19 with TRBJ2-1; 10 nucleotides match TRBD2. V shed 4 bases, J shed 6 bases, and the junction held 3 bases outside the gene matches. The CDR3 has 14 amino acids. Per the germline V gene, CDR1 is LNHDA and CDR2 is SQIVND (reference sequence).

The chain has TRBV6-1 and TRBJ1-2; D call uncertain. V lost 2 bases and J 2 bases, leaving 12 bases between the germline ends. The CDR3 spans 15 residues. Germline CDR1 is MNHNS and CDR2 is SASEGT. The CDR3 loop reads CASSESLGQNYGYTF. The CDR3 DNA is TGTGCCAGCAGTGAATCTCTCGGTCAAAACTATGGCTACACCTTC.

The CDR3 DNA is TGTGCCAGCAAACCTCTAAGCAATGAGCAGTTCTTC. Amino acids: CASKPLSNEQFF. The chain recombines TRBV2 with TRBJ2-1; the D is unclear. The CDR3 spans 12 residues. The V gene lost 7 bases and the J gene lost 6 bases, with 10 bases spanning the gap. From germline, CDR1 is SNHLY and CDR2 FYNNEI.

The V and J genes are TRBV6-1 and TRBJ1-1; perhaps TRBD1 as D (5 bases). Trimming took 5 bases from V and 3 from J, leaving 10 bases between them. CDR1 MNHNS and CDR2 SASEGT come from the germline V gene. The length of the CDR3 is 13 residues. The CDR3 sequence is CASSTGQDTEAFF. Here the CDR3 DNA reads TGTGCCAGCAGTACCGGACAAGACACTGAAGCTTTCTTT.

V is TRBV11-2 and J is TRBJ2-5, with 8 bases that match TRBD2. Gene TRBJ2-7 matches the end of the DNA better, so the J call may be wrong. Per germline, CDR1 SGHAT and CDR2 FQNNGV. The length of the CDR3 is 15 residues. The CDR3 loop is CASSLVFGTRGEQYF. The CDR3 nucleotides read TGTGCCAGCAGCTTAGTTTTCGGGACTAGAGGCGAGCAGTACTTC.

Of note for this clone: A read error may account for a junction end that differs from germline. The V and J genes are TRBV7-7 and TRBJ2-3, with 14 bases lining up with TRBD2. The germline gives CDR1 SSHAT, CDR2 FNYEAQ (reference sequence). The CDR3 spans 15 residues. The CDR3 sequence is CASSRGLAGADTQYF. The CDR3, as DNA: TGTGCTAGCAGCCGGGGACTAGCGGGAGCAGATACGCAGTATTTT.

The chain links TRBV7-3 to TRBJ2-3, with 7 positions matching TRBD1. Losses at the gene ends were 4 bases for V and 4 bases for J; bases not matched to a gene: 2. Germline CDR1 SGHTA, CDR2 FQGTGA. This CDR3 comprises 13 residues. The CDR3 nucleotides read TGTGCCAGCAGCTCGCAGGGGGCAGATACGCAGTATTTT. As protein: CASSSQGADTQYF.

The chain carries TRBV28 and TRBJ1-1; TRBD1 matches 8 bases. Germline assignment: CDR1 MDHEN and CDR2 SYDVKM. Losses at the gene ends were 5 bases for V and 10 bases for J; bases not matched to a gene: 3. The CDR3 is made up of 11 amino acids. The CDR3 nucleotides read TGTGCCAGCAGTAAGACAGGGGCAGCTTTCTTT. Translating it yields CASSKTGAAFF.